The rows below give T cell receptor beta chains drawn from one sample of a study of response to subunit inactivated influenza vaccine. Using its own MiXCR run on the RT-PCR reads, TCRdb lists one record per CDR3 protein. Among about 830,000 distinct CDR3 sequences listed, approximately 18% were seen once. Sequenced here: PBMCs from blood, sampled 5 days after vaccination. The receptors stem from a man over 45 who received an inactivated influenza vaccine. The CDR3 runs from the conserved cysteine through the conserved F or W. D genes are given only for firm matches. Size tells how often a clone was seen (once, few, many) or the class of an expanded clone, and some rows leave it out.

size,J,D,V,CDR3,DNA
-,TRBJ2-1,TRBD2,TRBV5-1,CASSLFTGLAGAEEQFF,TGCGCCAGCAGCCTATTCACGGGACTAGCGGGAGCGGAGGAGCAGTTCTTC
once,TRBJ2-1,-,TRBV20-1,CSATRPRGANNEQFF,TGCAGTGCCACCCGACCCCGAGGGGCGAATAATGAGCAGTTCTTC
-,TRBJ2-2,-,TRBV12-3/TRBV12-4,CASSLLGVGTGELFF,TGTGCCAGCAGTTTACTAGGGGTTGGGACCGGGGAGCTGTTTTTT
few,TRBJ2-7,-,TRBV10-2,CATKNPSFSSYEQYF,TGCGCCACCAAAAACCCTAGCTTTTCCTCCTACGAGCAGTACTTC
few,TRBJ2-2,TRBD1,TRBV6-5,CASSSDRVNTGELFF,TGTGCCAGCAGTTCGGACAGGGTGAACACCGGGGAGCTGTTTTTT
few,TRBJ2-5,TRBD1,TRBV7-2,CASSRQGDSETQYF,TGTGCCAGCTCCCGACAGGGTGATTCAGAGACCCAGTACTTC
-,TRBJ2-3,TRBD1,TRBV5-6,CASSRGQGIEEYF,TGTGCCAGCAGCCGGGGACAGGGGATCGAGGAGTATTTT
few,TRBJ2-1,TRBD2,TRBV10-3,CAISLTSGRGRNEQFF,TGTGCCATCAGTCTCACTAGCGGGAGAGGGAGGAATGAGCAGTTCTTC
few,TRBJ1-6,-,TRBV3-1,CASSQVRNSPLHF,TGTGCCAGCAGCCAAGTAAGAAATTCACCCCTCCACTTT
few,TRBJ2-5,-,TRBV7-2,CASSHLPFQETQYF,TGTGCCAGCAGCCACCTACCGTTCCAAGAGACCCAGTACTTC
-,TRBJ2-7,TRBD1,TRBV20-1,CSARRQGNTYEQYF,TGCAGTGCTAGGCGACAGGGCAACACCTACGAGCAGTACTTC
many,TRBJ1-1,-,TRBV20-1,CSASRKGTMNTEAFF,TGCAGTGCTAGTAGAAAGGGAACCATGAACACTGAAGCTTTCTTT
-,TRBJ2-6,-,TRBV7-7,CASSKRFAGAQGANVLTF,TGTGCTAGCAGCAAGCGCTTCGCAGGGGCGCAAGGGGCCAACGTCCTGACTTTC
few,TRBJ2-5,-,TRBV5-1,CASSLESGIKETQYF,TGCGCCAGCAGCTTGGAGTCGGGAATTAAAGAGACCCAGTACTTC
-,TRBJ2-7,TRBD1,TRBV7-9,CASSLTKTGGYEQYF,TGTGCCAGCAGCTTAACGAAGACAGGGGGCTACGAGCAGTACTTC
-,TRBJ2-1,-,TRBV9,CASSPPGHLWGYNEQFF,TGTGCCAGCAGCCCCCCCGGGCATTTATGGGGGTACAATGAGCAGTTCTTC
-,TRBJ2-5,TRBD2,TRBV27,CASSWSRGGETQYF,TGTGCCAGCAGTTGGTCGCGGGGGGGGGAGACCCAGTACTTC
few,TRBJ1-6,-,TRBV27,CASRSGRRLSNSPLHF,TGTGCCAGCAGAAGCGGACGGCGTCTATCTAATTCACCCCTCCACTTT
-,TRBJ2-5,-,TRBV20-1,CSARDPAHQETQYF,TGCAGTGCTAGAGACCCTGCCCATCAAGAGACCCAGTACTTC
-,TRBJ2-2,-,TRBV6-5,CASSYSWQNTGELFF,TGTGCCAGCAGTTACTCGTGGCAAAACACCGGGGAGCTGTTTTTT
-,TRBJ2-1,TRBD2,TRBV5-1,CASSTQLAGGRDEQFF,TGCGCCAGCAGCACGCAACTAGCGGGAGGGCGAGATGAGCAGTTCTTC
many,TRBJ2-5,TRBD2,TRBV29-1,CSVAGPSGRTETQYF,TGCAGCGTTGCCGGCCCTAGCGGGAGGACGGAGACCCAGTACTTC
few,TRBJ1-6,-,TRBV4-2,CASSQDRTGMNSPLHF,TGTGCCAGCAGCCAAGATCGGACGGGGATGAATTCACCCCTCCACTTT
few,TRBJ2-3,TRBD2,TRBV10-3,CAISGNGAGETDTQYF,TGTGCCATCAGTGGCAACGGGGCGGGGGAAACAGATACGCAGTATTTT
-,TRBJ2-6,-,TRBV19,CASSIEGLRSAGANVLTF,TGTGCCAGTAGTATAGAGGGTTTGAGGAGCGCTGGGGCCAACGTCCTGACTTTC
-,TRBJ2-1,TRBD2,TRBV9,CASSVGTSVSYNEQFF,TGTGCCAGCAGCGTAGGGACTAGCGTGTCCTACAATGAGCAGTTCTTC
-,TRBJ2-3,TRBD1,TRBV11-1,CASSELGQGNSDTQYF,TGTGCCAGCAGCGAACTCGGACAGGGGAATTCAGATACGCAGTATTTT
few,TRBJ2-2,TRBD1,TRBV10-3,CAVSGTGGTGELFF,TGTGCCGTGTCCGGGACAGGGGGAACCGGGGAGCTGTTTTTT
few,TRBJ1-5,-,TRBV6-4,CASSVIGGNQPQHF,TGTGCCAGCAGCGTCATCGGAGGGAATCAGCCCCAGCATTTT
few,TRBJ2-7,-,TRBV6-4,CASSPQLGSYEQYF,TGTGCCAGCTCACCCCAGTTGGGCTCCTACGAGCAGTACTTC
few,TRBJ2-7,-,TRBV6-1,CASSEGFVVEQYF,TGTGCCAGCAGTGAAGGATTCGTGGTCGAGCAGTACTTC
few,TRBJ1-2,-,TRBV20-1,CSALGHGGYTF,TGCAGTGCCCTCGGTCATGGTGGCTACACCTTC
few,TRBJ1-6,TRBD1,TRBV7-9,CASSLWTGGAYSPLHF,TGTGCCAGCAGCTTATGGACAGGGGGCGCGTATTCACCCCTCCACTTT
-,TRBJ2-1,TRBD2,TRBV4-3,CASSQQKVAGDGGEQFF,TGCGCCAGCAGCCAACAAAAGGTAGCGGGAGACGGGGGTGAGCAGTTCTTC
many,TRBJ1-1,TRBD1,TRBV12-3/TRBV12-4,CASLRGQAAILNTEAFF,TGTGCCAGCCTTAGAGGACAGGCCGCTATTTTGAACACTGAAGCTTTCTTT
-,TRBJ1-2,-,TRBV6-5,CASSFLGEGYTF,TGTGCCAGCAGTTTTCTCGGAGAGGGCTACACCTTC
-,TRBJ1-5,-,TRBV6-5,CASSYSAGSKPQHF,TGTGCCAGCAGTTACTCCGCAGGGTCGAAGCCCCAGCATTTT
-,TRBJ1-1,-,TRBV5-1,CASSPDSYGTEAFF,TGCGCCAGCAGCCCTGACTCCTATGGGACTGAAGCTTTCTTT
few,TRBJ2-3,TRBD2,TRBV20-1,CSALGLASTDTQYF,TGCAGTGCCCTGGGACTAGCTAGCACAGATACGCAGTATTTT
many,TRBJ2-2,-,TRBV18,CASSPTANTGELFF,TGTGCCAGCTCACCTACAGCTAACACCGGGGAGCTGTTTTTT
-,TRBJ1-2,TRBD1,TRBV5-1,CASSWGQGNGYTF,TGCGCCAGCAGCTGGGGACAGGGGAATGGCTACACCTTC
few,TRBJ2-6,TRBD1,TRBV7-2,CASRTGTGTGANVLTF,TGTGCCAGCAGAACCGGGACAGGGACTGGGGCCAACGTCCTGACTTTC
few,TRBJ1-2,-,TRBV5-6,CASNKRGRTYGYTF,TGTGCCAGCAACAAACGAGGACGGACCTATGGCTACACCTTC
-,TRBJ2-7,TRBD2,TRBV5-6,CASSFWDYDNEQYF,TGTGCCAGCAGCTTCTGGGACTATGACAACGAGCAGTACTTC
-,TRBJ1-1,TRBD1,TRBV7-9,CASSLALSTGDTEAFF,TGTGCCAGCAGCTTAGCGCTTTCGACAGGGGACACTGAAGCTTTCTTT
few,TRBJ1-4,-,TRBV12-3/TRBV12-4,CASSSGVEKLFF,TGTGCCAGCAGTTCAGGGGTCGAAAAACTGTTTTTT
many,TRBJ2-5,-,TRBV2,CASVLAITFQETQYF,TGTGCCAGCGTCCTTGCAATAACCTTCCAAGAGACCCAGTACTTC
-,TRBJ2-3,TRBD1,TRBV30,CAWSAPGTGTDTQYF,TGTGCCTGGAGTGCCCCCGGGACAGGCACAGATACGCAGTATTTT
-,TRBJ2-1,TRBD2,TRBV4-1,CASSQVGLVEQFF,TGCGCCAGCAGCCAGGTGGGACTAGTTGAGCAGTTCTTC
few,TRBJ2-5,-,TRBV20-1,CSAREWGRETQYF,TGCAGTGCTAGAGAGTGGGGGCGGGAGACCCAGTACTTC
many,TRBJ2-3,TRBD1,TRBV10-3,CAISEGTGSTDTQYF,TGTGCCATCAGTGAGGGGACAGGGAGTACCGATACGCAGTATTTT
-,TRBJ2-1,TRBD2,TRBV27,CASSLLGTSGGDNEQFF,TGTGCCAGCAGTTTGCTAGGGACTAGCGGGGGGGACAATGAGCAGTTCTTC
few,TRBJ2-7,-,TRBV20-1,CSPGEQYF,TGCAGTCCAGGGGAGCAGTACTTC